Presented here are 10 T cell receptor beta chains from one specimen sequenced in a study of cytomegalovirus exposure and HLA in healthy donors. It was with 60 Vbeta and 13 Jbeta primers that the PCR ran. Produced via immunoSEQ multiplex PCR; TCRdb's table is partial and in-frame only. In all, the sample yields about 32,000 clones. The sequenced sample consisted of PBMCs. The receptors here all came from a female donor in good health and CMV-seronegative.

The chain combines TRBV10-3 with TRBJ2-5; D is unresolved. The ends were cut back, 0 bases at V and 4 bases at J, with 3 bases in the middle. This CDR3 region has 12 residues. Germline V lookup: CDR1 ENHRY, CDR2 SYGVKD. The CDR3 is CAISESRETQYF. Here the CDR3 DNA reads TGTGCCATCAGTGAGTCTAGAGAGACCCAGTACTTC.

The chain uses TRBV5-1 and TRBJ1-2; D unclear. Germline lookup yields CDR1 SGHRS and CDR2 YFSETQ. The CDR3 extends over 13 amino acids. V was cut by 3 bases and J by 10 bases, with 16 bases left in between. The CDR3 protein is CASSWRPIAAYTF. In DNA form, the CDR3 reads TGCGCCAGCAGCTGGAGGCCCATCGCGGCCTACACCTTC.

The chain uses TRBV5-1 and TRBJ2-3, with 10 bases matching TRBD1. V shed 3 bases, J shed 1 base, and the junction held 2 bases outside the gene matches. CDR3 length: 15 amino acids. The germline CDR1 and CDR2 sequences are SGHRS and YFSETQ. The CDR3 loop is CASSSGQGGTDTQYF. For the CDR3, the DNA is TGCGCCAGCAGCTCCGGACAGGGGGGCACAGATACGCAGTATTTT. The complete variable domain, with remaining parts taken from reference TRBV5-1 and TRBJ2-3, reads KAGVTQTPRYLIKTRGQQVTLSCSPISGHRSVSWYQQTPGQGLQFLFEYFSETQRNKGNFPGRFSGRQFSNSRSEMNVSTLELGDSALYLCASSSGQGGTDTQYFGPGTRLTVL.

The chain carries TRBV9 and TRBJ2-2; D is unresolved. CDR1 and CDR2 (germline): SGDLS, YYNGEE. This CDR3 contains 12 residues. Deletions cut 0 bases from V and 6 bases from J, with 3 bases between. CDR3 residues: CASSVVAGELFF. The CDR3 DNA follows: TGTGCCAGCAGCGTAGTCGCCGGGGAGCTGTTTTTT.

V gene TRBV15 combines with J gene TRBJ1-6; no definite D call. This CDR3 region has 13 residues. Looked up from germline, CDR1 is LNHNV and CDR2 is YYDKDF (reference sequence). The V and J ends lost 6 bases and 7 bases respectively, with 10 bases between them. In DNA, the CDR3 is TGTGCCACCAGTGCGGCGTCGAATTCACCCCTCCACTTT. Its translation: CATSAASNSPLHF.

The J gene is TRBJ2-7, the V gene TRBV19, with a weak D call TRBD1 (7 bases). This CDR3 has 14 residues. CDR1 is LNHDA and CDR2 is SQIVND in the germline V gene (reference sequence). V was trimmed by 6 bases and J by 2 bases, leaving 14 bases between them. CDR3 in amino acids: CASRLQGGPYEQYF. For the CDR3, the DNA is TGTGCCAGTAGGCTTCAGGGGGGCCCCTACGAGCAGTACTTC.

This chain joins TRBV28 and TRBJ1-3; D gene unclear. The length of the CDR3 is 10 residues. Per germline, CDR1 MDHEN and CDR2 SYDVKM. The CDR3 region has the DNA TGTGCTATTTCTGGAAACACCATATATTTT. Amino acid sequence: CAISGNTIYF.

This rearrangement joins TRBV19 to TRBJ2-7, with 8 bases fitting TRBD2. Germline CDR1 is LNHDA and CDR2 is SQIVND (reference sequence). The trim removed 5 bases at V and 3 bases at J, leaving 6 bases unmatched. This CDR3 is built from 14 residues. The CDR3 is CASSSAGGDYEQYF. CDR3 bases: TGTGCCAGTAGTTCTGCGGGGGGAGACTACGAGCAGTACTTC.

This sequence joins TRBV5-1 and TRBJ1-2, with TRBD1 matching over 11 bases. Germline CDR1 reads SGHRS; CDR2 reads YFSETQ. The CDR3 extends over 14 amino acids. J lost 4 bases, V lost 5 bases, and 4 bases had no gene match. CDR3 region: CASRRTGGFYGYTF. In DNA, the CDR3 is TGCGCCAGCAGGCGGACAGGGGGCTTCTATGGCTACACCTTC.

This chain uses TRBV7-9 with TRBJ1-4; perhaps TRBD1 as D (6 bases). The CDR3 length is 16 residues. Trimming stripped 5 bases from V and 0 bases from J, with 13 bases between. CDR1 SEHNR and CDR2 FQNEAQ come from the germline V gene (reference sequence). The CDR3 spells CASSPRTVATNEKLFF. CDR3 DNA: TGTGCCAGCAGCCCCAGGACAGTTGCAACTAATGAAAAACTGTTTTTT. Looking up the rest from reference TRBV7-9 and TRBJ1-4 gives the full variable domain: DTGVSQNPRHKITKRGQNVTFRCDPISEHNRLYWYRQTLGQGPEFLTYFQNEAQLEKSRLLSDRFSAERPKGSFSTLEIQRTEQGDSAMYLCASSPRTVATNEKLFFGSGTQLSVL.